Given below is one TCR beta chain in context. In the authors' workflow: Estimates of nucleated cell counts were drawn from the amplification of reference gene primers. The data were produced by immunoSEQ multiplex PCR, yet TCRdb's version contains in-frame clones alone and is incomplete. V, J and clone size reflect that table, while D and trimming were determined from the DNA. The sample holds roughly 200,000 clones, approximately 86% seen once. The data derive from a study of blood T cell repertoires in COVID-19. For the study at large: The United States, Italy and Spain supplied acute and convalescent COVID-19 samples. PBMCs, B-cell-depleted T cells, or T cells were the source of the cDNA or gDNA that made up the material.

The germline CDR1 and CDR2 sequences are MNHEY and SMNVEV (reference sequence). This CDR3 is built from 16 residues. V lost 5 bases and J 6 bases, leaving 21 bases between the germline ends. In terms of age and location, participants ranged from roughly 18 to 95 years and lived in about 25 US areas. Sequencing was done on a sample of PBMCs or T cells enriched from blood (not recorded which). The TCR comes from a woman aged 55-70 years with acute COVID-19. J is TRBJ2-3 and V is TRBV27, with a tentative D call TRBD1 (6 bases). Here the CDR3 DNA reads TGTGCCAGCAGTACAACTAAATTTTTGGGGGCCGATACGCAGTATTTT. This codes for CASSTTKFLGADTQYF.